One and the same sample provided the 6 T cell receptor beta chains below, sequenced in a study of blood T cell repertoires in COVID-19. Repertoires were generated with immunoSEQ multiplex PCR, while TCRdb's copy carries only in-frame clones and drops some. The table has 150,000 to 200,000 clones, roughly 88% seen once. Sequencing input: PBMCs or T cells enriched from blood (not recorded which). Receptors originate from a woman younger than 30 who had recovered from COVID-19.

The CDR3, as DNA: TGTGCCAGCAGTACAGGGGGCTCGGACACTGAAGCTTTCTTT. As protein: CASSTGGSDTEAFF. The V call is TRBV3-1 (or the pseudogene TRBV3-2), the J call TRBJ1-1; 9 bases align to TRBD1. The CDR3 loop spans 14 amino acids. The germline gives CDR1 LGHDT, CDR2 YNNKEL (reference sequence). V lost 6 bases, J lost 3 bases, and 5 bases stayed unmatched.

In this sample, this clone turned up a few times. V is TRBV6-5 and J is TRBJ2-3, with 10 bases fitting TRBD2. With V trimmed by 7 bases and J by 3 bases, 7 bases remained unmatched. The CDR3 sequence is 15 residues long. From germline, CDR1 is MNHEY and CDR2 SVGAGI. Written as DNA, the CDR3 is TGTGCCAGCACCACGGGTAGCGGGGGGACAGATACGCAGTATTTT. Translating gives CASTTGSGGTDTQYF.

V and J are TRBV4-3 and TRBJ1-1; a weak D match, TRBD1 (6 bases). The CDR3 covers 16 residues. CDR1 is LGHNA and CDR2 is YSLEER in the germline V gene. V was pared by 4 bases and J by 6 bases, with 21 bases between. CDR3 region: CASSRDRSVFFAEAFF. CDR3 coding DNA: TGCGCCAGCAGCCGAGACAGGTCTGTATTTTTCGCTGAAGCTTTCTTT.

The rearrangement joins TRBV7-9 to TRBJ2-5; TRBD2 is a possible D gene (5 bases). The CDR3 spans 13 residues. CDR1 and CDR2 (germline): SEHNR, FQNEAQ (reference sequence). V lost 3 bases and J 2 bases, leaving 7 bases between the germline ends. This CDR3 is CASSFGDQETQYF. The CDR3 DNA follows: TGTGCCAGCAGCTTCGGGGATCAAGAGACCCAGTACTTC.

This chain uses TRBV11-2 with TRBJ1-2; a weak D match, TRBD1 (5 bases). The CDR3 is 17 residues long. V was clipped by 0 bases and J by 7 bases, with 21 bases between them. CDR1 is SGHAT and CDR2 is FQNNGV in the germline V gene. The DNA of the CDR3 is TGTGCCAGCAGCTTAGATATCTTGGCAGGGCAGTCGGTTGGCTACACCTTC. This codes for CASSLDILAGQSVGYTF.

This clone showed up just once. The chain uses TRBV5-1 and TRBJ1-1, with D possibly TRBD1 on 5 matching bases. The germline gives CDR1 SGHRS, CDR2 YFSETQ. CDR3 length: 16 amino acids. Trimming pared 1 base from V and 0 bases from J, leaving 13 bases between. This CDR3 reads CASSLRGAGVNTEAFF. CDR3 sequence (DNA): TGCGCCAGCAGCTTGAGAGGAGCGGGGGTGAACACTGAAGCTTTCTTT.